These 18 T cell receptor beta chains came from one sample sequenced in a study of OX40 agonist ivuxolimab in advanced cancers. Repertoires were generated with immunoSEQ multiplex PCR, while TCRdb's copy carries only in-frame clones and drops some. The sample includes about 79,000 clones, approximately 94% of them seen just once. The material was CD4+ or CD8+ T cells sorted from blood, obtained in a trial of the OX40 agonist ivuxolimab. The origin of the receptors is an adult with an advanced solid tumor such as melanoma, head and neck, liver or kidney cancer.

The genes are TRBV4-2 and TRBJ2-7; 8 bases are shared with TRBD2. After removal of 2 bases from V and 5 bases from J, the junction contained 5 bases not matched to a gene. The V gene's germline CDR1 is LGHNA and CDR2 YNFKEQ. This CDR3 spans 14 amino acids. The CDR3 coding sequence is TGTGCCAGCAGCCAACAAGCGGGAGCAAACGAGCAGTACTTC. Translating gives CASSQQAGANEQYF.

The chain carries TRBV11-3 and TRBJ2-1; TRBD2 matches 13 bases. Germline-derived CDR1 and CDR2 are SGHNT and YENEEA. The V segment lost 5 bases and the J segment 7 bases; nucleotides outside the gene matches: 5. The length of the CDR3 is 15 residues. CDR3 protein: CASSHTSGGANEQFF. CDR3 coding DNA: TGTGCCAGCAGCCATACTAGCGGGGGGGCGAATGAGCAGTTCTTC.

The DNA of the CDR3 is TGTGCCAGCAGCTTGGGAAGCAGCGATGAGCAGTTCTTC. Amino acid sequence: CASSLGSSDEQFF. This chain joins TRBV5-6 and TRBJ2-1; D is unclear. The CDR3 sequence is 13 residues long. Between the trimmed V and J ends, which lost 0 bases and 8 bases, there was a span of 9 bases. Germline CDR1 reads SGHDT; CDR2 reads YYEEEE.

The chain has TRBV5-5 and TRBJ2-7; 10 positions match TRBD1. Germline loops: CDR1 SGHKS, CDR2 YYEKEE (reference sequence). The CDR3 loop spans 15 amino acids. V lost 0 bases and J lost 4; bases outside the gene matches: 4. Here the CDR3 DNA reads TGTGCCAGCAGCTTGGAAGGACAGGGGGGTTACGAGCAGTACTTC. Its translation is CASSLEGQGGYEQYF.

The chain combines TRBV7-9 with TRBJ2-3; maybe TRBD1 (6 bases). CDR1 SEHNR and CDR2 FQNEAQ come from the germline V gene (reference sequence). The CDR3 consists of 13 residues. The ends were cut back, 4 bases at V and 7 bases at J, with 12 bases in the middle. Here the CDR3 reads CASSSTQGYTQYF. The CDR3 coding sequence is TGTGCCAGCAGCTCGACACAGGGATATACGCAGTATTTT.

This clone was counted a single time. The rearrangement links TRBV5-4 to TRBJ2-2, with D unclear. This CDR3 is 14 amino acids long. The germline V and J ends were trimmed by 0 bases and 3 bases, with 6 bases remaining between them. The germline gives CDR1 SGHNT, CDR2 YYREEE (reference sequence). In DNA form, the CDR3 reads TGTGCCAGCAGCTTGGCGGATTACACCGGGGAGCTGTTTTTT. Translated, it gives CASSLADYTGELFF.

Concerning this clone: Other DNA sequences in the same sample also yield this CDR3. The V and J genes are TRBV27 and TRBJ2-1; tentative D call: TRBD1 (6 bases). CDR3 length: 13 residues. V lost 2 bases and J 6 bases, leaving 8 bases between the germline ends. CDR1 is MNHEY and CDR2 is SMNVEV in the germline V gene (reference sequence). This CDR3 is CASSLQGGNEQFF. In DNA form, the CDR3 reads TGTGCCAGCAGTTTACAAGGGGGCAATGAGCAGTTCTTC.

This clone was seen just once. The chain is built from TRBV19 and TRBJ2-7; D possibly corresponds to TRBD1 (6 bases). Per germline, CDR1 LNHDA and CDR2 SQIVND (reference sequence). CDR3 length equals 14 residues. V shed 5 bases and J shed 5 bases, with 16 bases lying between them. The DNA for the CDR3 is TGTGCCAGTAGTGACGGCCTCGAGGGGGACGAGCAGTACTTC. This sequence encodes CASSDGLEGDEQYF.

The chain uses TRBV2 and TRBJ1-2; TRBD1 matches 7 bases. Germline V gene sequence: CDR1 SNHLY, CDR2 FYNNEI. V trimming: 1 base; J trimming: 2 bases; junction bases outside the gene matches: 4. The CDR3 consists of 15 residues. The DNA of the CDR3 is TGTGCCAGCAGTGAAGGGACAGGCTGGAACTATGGCTACACCTTC. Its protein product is CASSEGTGWNYGYTF.

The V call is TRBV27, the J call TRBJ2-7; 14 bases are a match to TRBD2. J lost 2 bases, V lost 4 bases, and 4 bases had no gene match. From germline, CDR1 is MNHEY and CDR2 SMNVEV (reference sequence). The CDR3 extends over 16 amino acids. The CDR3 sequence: CASSSRTSGRPYEQYF. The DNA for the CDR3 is TGTGCCAGCAGTTCCCGGACTAGCGGGAGGCCCTACGAGCAGTACTTC.

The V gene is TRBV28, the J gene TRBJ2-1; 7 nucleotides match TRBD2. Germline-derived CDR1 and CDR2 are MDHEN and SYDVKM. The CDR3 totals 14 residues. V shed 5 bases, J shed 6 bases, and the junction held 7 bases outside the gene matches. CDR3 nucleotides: TGTGCCAGCAGTGCCGGGACTACCCCCAATGAGCAGTTCTTC. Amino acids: CASSAGTTPNEQFF. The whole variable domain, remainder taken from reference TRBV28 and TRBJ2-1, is DVKVTQSSRYLVKRTGEKVFLECVQDMDHENMFWYRQDPGLGLRLIYFSYDVKMKEKGDIPEGYSVSREKKERFSLILESASTNQTSMYLCASSAGTTPNEQFFGPGTRLTVL.

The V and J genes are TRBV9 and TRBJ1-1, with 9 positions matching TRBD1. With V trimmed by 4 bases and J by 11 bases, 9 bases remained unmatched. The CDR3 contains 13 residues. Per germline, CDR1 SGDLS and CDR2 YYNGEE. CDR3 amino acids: CASSSGTGSSAFF. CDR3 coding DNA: TGTGCCAGCAGCTCGGGGACAGGGAGCAGCGCTTTCTTT.

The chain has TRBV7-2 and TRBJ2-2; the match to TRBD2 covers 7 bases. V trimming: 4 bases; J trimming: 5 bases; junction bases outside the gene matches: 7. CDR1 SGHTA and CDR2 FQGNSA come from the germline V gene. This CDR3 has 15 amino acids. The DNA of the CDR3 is TGTGCCAGCAGCTCCCCGGGGGAGGGGACCGGGGAGCTGTTTTTT. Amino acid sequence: CASSSPGEGTGELFF.

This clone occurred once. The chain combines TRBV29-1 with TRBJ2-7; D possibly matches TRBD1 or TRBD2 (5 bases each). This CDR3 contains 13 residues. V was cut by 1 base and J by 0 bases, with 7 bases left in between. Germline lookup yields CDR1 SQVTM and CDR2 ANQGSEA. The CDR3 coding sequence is TGCAGCGTTGAAGCCGGGACCTCCTACGAGCAGTACTTC. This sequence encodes CSVEAGTSYEQYF.

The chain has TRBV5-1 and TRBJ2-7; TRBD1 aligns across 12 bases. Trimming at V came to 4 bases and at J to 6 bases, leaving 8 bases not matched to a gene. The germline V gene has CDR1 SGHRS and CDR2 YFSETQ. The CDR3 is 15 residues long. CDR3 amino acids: CASSPTGTGGLEQYF. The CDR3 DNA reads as TGCGCCAGCAGCCCGACCGGGACAGGGGGCCTCGAGCAGTACTTC.

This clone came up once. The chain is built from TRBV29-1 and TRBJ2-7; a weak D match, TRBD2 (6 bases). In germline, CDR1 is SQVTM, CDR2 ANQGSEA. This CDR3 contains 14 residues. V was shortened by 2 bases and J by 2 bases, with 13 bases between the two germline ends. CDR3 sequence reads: CSVESRGNPYEQYF. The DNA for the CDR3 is TGCAGCGTTGAATCCCGGGGGAATCCCTACGAGCAGTACTTC.

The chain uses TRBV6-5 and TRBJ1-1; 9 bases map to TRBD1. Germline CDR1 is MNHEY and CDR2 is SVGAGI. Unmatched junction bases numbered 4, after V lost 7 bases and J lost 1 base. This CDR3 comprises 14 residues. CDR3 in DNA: TGTGCCAGCATCTCACAGGGGGCGAACACTGAAGCTTTCTTT. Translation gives CASISQGANTEAFF.

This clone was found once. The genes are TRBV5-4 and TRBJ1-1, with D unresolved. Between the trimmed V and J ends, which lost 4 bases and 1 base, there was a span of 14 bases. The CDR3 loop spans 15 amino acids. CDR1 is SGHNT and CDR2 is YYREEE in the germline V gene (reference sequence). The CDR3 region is CASSPLAGWNTEAFF. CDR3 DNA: TGTGCCAGCAGCCCCCTTGCAGGATGGAACACTGAAGCTTTCTTT.